The entry below gives a single T cell receptor (beta chain) sequence along with its context. Per the original methods: Amplification with reference gene primers provided the estimates of nucleated cell counts. Assay used: immunoSEQ multiplex PCR; TCRdb lists only in-frame clones, some missing. The DNA gave D and trimming, while V, J and clone size come from that table. The profile shows around 45,000 clones, roughly 90% of them singletons. This entry comes from a study of blood T cell repertoires in COVID-19. Study-level background: Collection of acute and convalescent COVID-19 samples took place in the United States, Italy and Spain. The analysed material was cDNA or gDNA that came from T cells, B-cell-depleted T cells, or PBMCs.

This TCR derives from a human donor in a cohort sampled during active COVID-19. Input material: peripheral blood.

CDR3 protein: CAWSVRGSNQPQHF. The CDR3, as DNA: TGTGCCTGGAGTGTACGAGGTAGCAATCAGCCCCAGCATTTT. V gene TRBV30 combines with J gene TRBJ1-5; D is unclear. V lost 0 bases, J lost 0 bases, and 6 bases lay in between. CDR1 and CDR2 (germline): GTSNPN, SVGIG (reference sequence). CDR3 length: 14 amino acids.